The T cell receptor beta chain under discussion was sequenced for a study of blood T cell repertoires in COVID-19. About the research overall: Sources were T cells, B-cell-depleted T cells, or PBMCs; the material itself was cDNA or gDNA.

Per the germline V gene, CDR1 is LGHNA and CDR2 is YNFKEQ. The CDR3 runs to 15 residues. V was shortened by 1 base and J by 0 bases, with 9 bases between the two germline ends. Per the original methods: Scientists estimated how many nucleated cells there were by amplifying reference gene primers. Libraries were prepared by immunoSEQ multiplex PCR; TCRdb keeps only in-frame clonotypes and omits some of them. V, J and clone size were drawn from that table, and D and trimming were deduced from the DNA. The sample carries roughly 100,000 clones, approximately 80% recorded once. This clone appeared once. The V gene is TRBV4-2, the J gene TRBJ1-1, with D possibly TRBD1 on 5 matching bases. The sequence was collected from a woman at least 80 years old with active or convalescent COVID-19. The sample consisted of peripheral blood. The CDR3: CASSQGGLMNTEAFF. CDR3 in DNA: TGTGCCAGCAGCCAAGGGGGACTGATGAACACTGAAGCTTTCTTT.